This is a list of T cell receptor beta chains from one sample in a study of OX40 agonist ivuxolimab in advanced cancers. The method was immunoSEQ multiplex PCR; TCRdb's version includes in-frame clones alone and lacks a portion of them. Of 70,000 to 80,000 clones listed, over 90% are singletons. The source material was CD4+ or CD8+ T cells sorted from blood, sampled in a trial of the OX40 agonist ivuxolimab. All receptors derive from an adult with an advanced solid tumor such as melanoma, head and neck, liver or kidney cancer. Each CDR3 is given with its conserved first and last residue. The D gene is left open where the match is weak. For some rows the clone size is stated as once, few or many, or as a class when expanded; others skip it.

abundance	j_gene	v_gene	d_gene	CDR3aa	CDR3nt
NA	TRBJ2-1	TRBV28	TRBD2	CASSFVLRRRLAEQYNEQFF	TGTGCCAGCAGTTTTGTTCTCAGAAGAAGACTAGCGGAACAGTACAATGAGCAGTTCTTC
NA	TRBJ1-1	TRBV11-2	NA	CASSSTPEAFF	TGTGCCAGCAGCTCTACCCCTGAAGCTTTCTTT
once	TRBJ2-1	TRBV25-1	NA	CASRALGEQFF	TGTGCCAGCAGAGCATTGGGTGAGCAGTTCTTC
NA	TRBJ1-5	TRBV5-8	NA	CASSLDGSNQPQHF	TGTGCCAGCAGCCTGGACGGAAGCAATCAGCCCCAGCATTTT
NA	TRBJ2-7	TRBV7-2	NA	CASSLAGQVYEQYF	TGTGCCAGCAGCTTAGCCGGGCAGGTCTACGAGCAGTACTTC
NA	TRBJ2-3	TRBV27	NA	CASSLSDSISGTDTQYF	TGTGCCAGCAGTTTATCGGATAGCATTAGTGGCACAGATACGCAGTATTTT
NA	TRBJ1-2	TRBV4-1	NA	CASSLDSYGYTF	TGCGCCAGCAGCCTCGACAGTTATGGCTACACCTTC
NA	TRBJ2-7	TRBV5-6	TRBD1	CASSWAGTASSYEQYF	TGTGCCAGCAGCTGGGCAGGGACAGCGAGCTCCTACGAGCAGTACTTC
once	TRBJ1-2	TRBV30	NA	CAFARTGPLYGYTF	TGTGCCTTCGCAAGGACCGGGCCTCTCTATGGCTACACCTTC
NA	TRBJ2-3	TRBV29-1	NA	CSVEVLSTDTQYF	TGCAGCGTTGAAGTATTGAGCACAGATACGCAGTATTTT